This T cell receptor (beta chain) came from a study of cytomegalovirus exposure and HLA in healthy donors. General study findings and limits: Later analysis suggested links between common viral pathogens and several top significant clusters.

The PCR made use of 60 Vbeta and 13 Jbeta primers. The data were produced by immunoSEQ multiplex PCR, yet TCRdb's version contains in-frame clones alone and is incomplete. Recorded here are around 50,000 clones; the top ten clones represent about a sixth. About this clone: Its target is unknown.

This CDR3 is 18 amino acids long. CDR1 is KGHSH, CDR2 LQKENI, per germline. After removal of 3 bases from V and 0 bases from J, the junction contained 8 bases not matched to a gene. The chain is built from TRBV18 and TRBJ2-6; TRBD1 agrees at 7 bases. Sequences were obtained from PBMCs. The source of this sequence is a male donor in good health and CMV-seronegative. CDR3 in amino acids: CASSPRTGSLSGANVLTF. The CDR3 DNA reads TGTGCCAGCTCACCCCGGACAGGATCCCTCTCTGGGGCCAACGTCCTGACTTTC.